These 23 T cell receptor beta chains originate from one sample sequenced in a study of cytomegalovirus exposure and HLA in healthy donors (TCRdb year 2017). Library prep was done by the immunoSEQ multiplex PCR assay. For the multiplex PCR, a mixture combining 60 forward primers for TCR Vbeta segments and 13 reverse primers for TCR Jbeta segments was used. Drawn from immuneACCESS, this table holds only the in-frame rearrangements with V and J called that TCRdb kept. Clones are partly lost; checked studies trace under half to an unresolved V gene and leave the rest unexplained. A total of roughly 200,000 clones appear in this sample, about four fifths of them only once. Roughly 1.4% of the sample comes from the top ten. The specimen was PBMCs. The receptors derive from a girl aged 5-17 years in good health and CMV-seropositive.

This rearrangement joins TRBV2 to TRBJ2-1; 10 bases match TRBD1. Germline loops: CDR1 SNHLY, CDR2 FYNNEI. Trimming took 6 bases from V and 16 from J; bases not matched to a gene: 9. This CDR3 is built from 12 residues. The CDR3 is CASSVTGGKEFF. The CDR3 DNA reads TGTGCCAGCAGCGTGACAGGGGGCAAGGAATTCTTC.

The chain is built from TRBV7-9 and TRBJ1-1, with D tentatively TRBD1 (6 bases). Germline V gene lookup returns CDR1 SEHNR and CDR2 FQNEAQ (reference sequence). V was trimmed by 8 bases and J by 1 base, leaving 17 bases between them. CDR3 length equals 15 residues. CDR3 sequence: CASGQKGGRNTEAFF. In DNA, the CDR3 is TGTGCCAGCGGGCAGAAGGGGGGGAGGAACACTGAAGCTTTCTTT.

V is TRBV9 and J is TRBJ2-5; D call uncertain. The CDR3 covers 13 residues. Germline CDR1 SGDLS, CDR2 YYNGEE. The V end was cut by 4 bases, the J end by 4 bases, with 11 bases between. As DNA, the CDR3 is TGTGCCAGCAGCTTGCGGCCCGGAGAGACCCAGTACTTC. Translated: CASSLRPGETQYF.

The chain combines TRBV5-1 with TRBJ2-7; no clear D. The CDR3 consists of 12 residues. Germline V gene lookup returns CDR1 SGHRS and CDR2 YFSETQ. The ends were cut back, 2 bases at V and 6 bases at J, with 9 bases in the middle. Here the CDR3 reads CASSFSGPEQYF. The CDR3 coding sequence is TGCGCCAGCAGCTTTTCTGGGCCCGAGCAGTACTTC.

The CDR3 protein is CASSHTSGGSNEQFF. In nucleotides, the CDR3 is TGTGCCAGCAGCCACACTAGCGGGGGGAGCAATGAGCAGTTCTTC. The chain combines TRBV7-9 with TRBJ2-1; 12 nucleotides line up with TRBD2. This CDR3 is 15 amino acids long. Germline CDR1 is SEHNR and CDR2 is FQNEAQ (reference sequence). V lost 5 bases, J lost 6 bases, and 5 bases stayed unmatched.

This clone was seen only a few times. The chain employs TRBV4-3 and TRBJ2-7; 10 nucleotides line up with TRBD2. The J segment lost 0 bases and the V segment lost 5 bases, leaving 1 base of the junction unmatched. The CDR3 loop spans 14 amino acids. CDR1 is LGHNA and CDR2 is YSLEER in the germline V gene. The DNA for the CDR3 is TGCGCCAGCAGCAGGACTAGCGGCTCCTACGAGCAGTACTTC. It codes for CASSRTSGSYEQYF.

This chain's CDR3 is CASRGQSTEAFF. The DNA of the CDR3 is TGTGCCAGCAGAGGACAAAGCACTGAAGCTTTCTTT. The J gene is TRBJ1-1, the V gene TRBV2; tentative D call: TRBD1 (5 bases). Between the trimmed V and J ends, which lost 6 bases and 4 bases, there was a span of 9 bases. This CDR3 comprises 12 residues. Germline CDR1 reads SNHLY; CDR2 reads FYNNEI.

This chain links TRBV12-5 with TRBJ2-7, with D maybe TRBD1 (6 bases). V lost 6 bases and J lost 1, with 16 bases in between. The CDR3 runs to 15 residues. Germline assignment: CDR1 LGHNT and CDR2 FRNRAP. CDR3 nucleotides: TGTGCTAGTGGCCCCTCCGGGACACCGTCCTACGAGCAGTACTTC. Translating it yields CASGPSGTPSYEQYF.

This CDR3 reads CASSTAGGRETQYF. CDR3 nucleotide sequence: TGTGCCAGCAGTACAGCAGGGGGCCGGGAGACCCAGTACTTC. J is TRBJ2-5 and V is TRBV6-5, with 8 bases lining up with TRBD1. Germline CDR1 and CDR2: MNHEY and SVGAGI. This CDR3 spans 14 amino acids. V was pared by 5 bases and J by 5 bases, with 7 bases of the junction left unmatched.

The rearrangement links TRBV19 to TRBJ2-1; D call uncertain. CDR3 length: 13 residues. CDR1 is LNHDA and CDR2 is SQIVND in the germline V gene (reference sequence). Trimming shortened V by 3 bases and J by 3 bases, and 6 bases separated the two germline ends. CDR3 nucleotide sequence: TGTGCCAGTAGTATGGCCTTCTACAATGAGCAGTTCTTC. Translated, it gives CASSMAFYNEQFF.

The gene calls are TRBV7-2 and TRBJ2-1; TRBD2 matches 8 bases. After removal of 2 bases from V and 9 bases from J, the junction contained 9 bases not matched to a gene. CDR3 length equals 15 residues. Looked up from germline, CDR1 is SGHTA and CDR2 is FQGNSA. CDR3 sequence reads: CASSLSGGLPGEQFF. The CDR3 region has the DNA TGTGCCAGCAGCTTAAGCGGGGGACTGCCGGGTGAGCAGTTCTTC.

The chain combines TRBV27 with TRBJ1-4; TRBD1 agrees at 7 bases. This CDR3 spans 13 amino acids. J gave up 8 bases and V 8 bases, and 8 bases lay outside the gene matches. CDR1 and CDR2 (germline): MNHEY, SMNVEV (reference sequence). The CDR3 is CASGRDRVEKLFF. The DNA of the CDR3 is TGTGCCAGCGGGAGAGACAGGGTGGAAAAACTGTTTTTT.

The table lists this clone with a few counts. The rearrangement links TRBV7-2 to TRBJ2-3, with TRBD1 identical over 9 bases. Germline CDR1 is SGHTA and CDR2 is FQGNSA. Unmatched junction bases numbered 5, after V lost 1 base and J lost 3 bases. CDR3 length: 16 residues. DNA for the CDR3: TGTGCCAGCAGCTTAGAAACAGGGGGCATGACAGATACGCAGTATTTT. Translating gives CASSLETGGMTDTQYF.

The chain joins TRBV7-8 to TRBJ1-1, with TRBD1 matching over 7 bases. J gave up 4 bases and V 2 bases, and 1 base lay outside the gene matches. Germline V CDR1 and CDR2: SGHVS, FQNEAQ. The CDR3 is made up of 13 amino acids. CDR3 in amino acids: CASSLRGPTEAFF. The CDR3 DNA is TGTGCCAGCAGCTTAAGGGGGCCCACTGAAGCTTTCTTT.

The rearrangement joins TRBV27 to TRBJ2-1; the D gene is possibly TRBD2 (5 bases). The germline V and J ends were trimmed by 8 bases and 6 bases, with 11 bases remaining between them. Germline V gives CDR1 MNHEY, CDR2 SMNVEV (reference sequence). The CDR3 is made up of 12 amino acids. This CDR3 reads CASSTTVNEQFF. The CDR3 nucleotides are TGTGCCAGCTCGACTACCGTCAATGAGCAGTTCTTC.

The CDR3 nucleotides read TGTGCCAGCAGCGAACAGGGGAATGGGGTCTATGGCTACACCTTC. As protein: CASSEQGNGVYGYTF. The rearrangement links TRBV7-9 to TRBJ1-2, with TRBD1 matching over 7 bases. The CDR3 has 15 residues. The germline CDR1 and CDR2 sequences are SEHNR and FQNEAQ (reference sequence). V gave up 5 bases and J gave up 4 bases; unmatched junction bases: 10.

The chain has TRBV10-2 and TRBJ1-1, with TRBD1 as a possible D gene (6 bases). The CDR3 runs to 13 residues. The germline gives CDR1 WSHSY, CDR2 SAAADI. The V end lost 11 bases, the J end lost 0 bases, and 13 bases lay between the germline ends. The CDR3 DNA sequence: TGCGCCGGAAATCAGGGGATGAACACTGAAGCTTTCTTT. Its protein is CAGNQGMNTEAFF.

The CDR3 bases are TGTGCCAGCTCACCGCGCAGGGGCGAAGAGACCCAGTACTTC. The encoded protein is CASSPRRGEETQYF. V gene TRBV18 combines with J gene TRBJ2-5; a possible D gene is TRBD1 (6 bases). The CDR3 has 14 amino acids. V dropped 3 bases and J dropped 3 bases, with 11 bases sitting between them. Looked up from germline, CDR1 is KGHSH and CDR2 is LQKENI.

This clone was picked up a small number of times. The chain links TRBV29-1 to TRBJ2-1; 10 nucleotides match TRBD2. The CDR3 loop spans 24 amino acids. With V trimmed by 4 bases and J by 2 bases, 32 bases remained unmatched. Germline loops: CDR1 SQVTM, CDR2 ANQGSEA. CDR3 region: CSVVYGLTGVARSSGGDPYNEQFF. CDR3 DNA sequence: TGCAGCGTTGTATACGGGTTGACAGGGGTAGCTAGATCAAGCGGGGGGGACCCCTACAATGAGCAGTTCTTC.

This chain joins TRBV19 and TRBJ2-7; 10 nucleotides agree with TRBD1. V was pared by 5 bases and J by 5 bases, with 9 bases of the junction left unmatched. CDR3 length: 15 residues. Germline V CDR1 and CDR2: LNHDA, SQIVND (reference sequence). The CDR3 nucleotides read TGTGCCAGTAGTTCTCTATCCGGGACAGGGGACGAGCAGTACTTC. Its protein product is CASSSLSGTGDEQYF.

The genes are TRBV10-3 and TRBJ2-7; 7 bases align to TRBD2. Looked up from germline, CDR1 is ENHRY and CDR2 is SYGVKD. The CDR3 runs to 13 residues. J gave up 7 bases and V 1 base, and 4 bases lay outside the gene matches. The CDR3 nucleotides are TGTGCCATCAGTGAGTGGAGGGAGGGTGAGCAGTACTTC. Amino acid sequence: CAISEWREGEQYF.

The chain combines TRBV19 with TRBJ2-2; 7 bases agree with TRBD1. J lost 7 bases, V lost 2 bases, and 7 bases had no gene match. Germline-derived CDR1 and CDR2 are LNHDA and SQIVND (reference sequence). The CDR3 totals 15 residues. Here the CDR3 DNA reads TGTGCCAGTAGTATACAAGGGGGCGCGGTCGGGGAGCTGTTTTTT. The encoded protein is CASSIQGGAVGELFF.

This chain links TRBV4-1 with TRBJ2-7; D call uncertain. CDR3 size: 13 residues. Trimming took off 3 bases at V and 3 bases at J, with 9 bases between the two ends. Germline assignment: CDR1 MGHRA and CDR2 YSYEKL. The CDR3 spells CASSHPESYEQYF. The CDR3 nucleotides read TGCGCCAGCAGCCACCCAGAAAGCTACGAGCAGTACTTC.